This T cell receptor (beta chain) was recorded in a study of regulatory T cells in long-lasting Graves disease. Across the whole study: Less than 3 months of antithyroid drugs had been taken by newly diagnosed Graves' patients. Findings and limits, study-wide: When disease was persistent, TRBV28, TRBJ1-2 and TRBJ2-5 were the favored segments.

Time point: newly diagnosed GD, antithyroid drugs for less than 3 months. The TCR library was made from RNA that had been extracted from PBMCs in TRIzol. This clonotype was detected only a few times. What it binds is unknown. A much larger clone differs by one base, so this may be a read error. Building the TCR beta libraries relied on iRepertoire HTBI primers, and CDR3 regions underwent Arm-PCR. Using its own MiXCR run on the multiplex PCR reads, TCRdb lists one record per CDR3 protein. The data show about 240,000 distinct CDR3 sequences, 20% to 25% seen once. Germline CDR1 reads MNHEY; CDR2 reads SVGEGT. This CDR3 spans 15 amino acids. The V and J ends lost 3 bases and 2 bases respectively, with 14 bases between them.

The clonotype comes from a female donor with Graves disease. The specimen was peripheral blood mononuclear cells (PBMCs), collected at new diagnosis, from a patient treated with antithyroid drugs. The chain has TRBV6-2 or TRBV6-3 and TRBJ2-7; tentatively, D is TRBD2 (6 bases). CDR3 DNA: TGTGCCAGCAGTTATTGGAGGGTGGCCACCTACGAGCAGTACTTC. It codes for CASSYWRVATYEQYF.